The 15 T cell receptor beta chains reported below all come from one sample, sequenced in a study of blood T cells in healthy people across ages. A second PCR of roughly 7 to 11 cycles used a sample-barcoded 5' primer and a J-beta primer mix. TCRdb redid the calling of the 5' RACE reads with MiXCR, one entry per CDR3 protein. The table has more than 800,000 distinct CDR3 sequences, under 45% seen once; the top ten hold approximately 17%. The sample comprised blood. Receptors originate from a woman aged 55-69 years in good health.

The chain is built from TRBV30 and TRBJ1-1; 8 positions agree with TRBD1. J lost 8 bases, V lost 2 bases, and 10 bases had no gene match. The CDR3 has 14 residues. Germline CDR1 is GTSNPN and CDR2 is SVGIG (reference sequence). Here the CDR3 DNA reads TGTGCCTGGAGTACTTCAGGGGGCGGTTCGGAAGCTTTCTTT. It is translated as CAWSTSGGGSEAFF.

The chain couples TRBV28 to TRBJ1-2, with TRBD1 matching over 8 bases. The CDR3 totals 15 residues. Germline V gene data show CDR1 as MDHEN and CDR2 as SYDVKM. V was clipped by 3 bases and J by 3 bases; unmatched bases: 6. CDR3 nucleotides: TGTGCCAGCAGTTTCGGACAGGGTGATTACTATGGCTACACCTTC. Translation: CASSFGQGDYYGYTF.

This clonotype was counted a few times. The chain combines TRBV3-1 with TRBJ2-6; D is uncertain. Trimming took 6 bases from V and 0 from J, leaving 12 bases between them. Looked up from germline, CDR1 is LGHDT and CDR2 is YNNKEL (reference sequence). CDR3 length: 16 residues. This chain's CDR3 is CASRGRVGSGANVLTF. CDR3 DNA: TGTGCCAGCAGGGGCCGTGTGGGCTCTGGGGCCAACGTCCTGACTTTC.

This chain connects TRBV20-1 to TRBJ2-5, with D tentatively TRBD2 (5 bases). This CDR3 comprises 11 residues. From germline, CDR1 is DFQATT and CDR2 SNEGSKA (reference sequence). Trimming shortened V by 4 bases and J by 11 bases, and 14 bases separated the two germline ends. The CDR3 DNA sequence: TGCAGTGCTATCCACGGCGGCGGGCAGTACTTC. It translates to CSAIHGGGQYF.

This clonotype was counted only a few times. The chain joins TRBV3-1 to TRBJ1-6; D gene unclear. The germline gives CDR1 LGHDT, CDR2 YNNKEL (reference sequence). V was pared by 1 base and J by 9 bases, with 4 bases between. This CDR3 has 12 amino acids. DNA for the CDR3: TGTGCCAGCAGCCAAGGGGTTTCACCCCTCCACTTT. This translates into CASSQGVSPLHF.

V gene TRBV24-1 combines with J gene TRBJ2-5, with 13 bases that match TRBD2. Germline CDR1 reads KGHDR; CDR2 reads SFDVKD. There are 15 residues in the CDR3. The V segment lost 4 bases and the J segment 5 bases; nucleotides outside the gene matches: 3. CDR3 DNA sequence: TGTGCCACCAGTGAGCTACTAGCGGGAGGGGAGACCCAGTACTTC. Encoded protein: CATSELLAGGETQYF.

The chain has TRBV20-1 and TRBJ2-4, with TRBD1 as a possible D gene (7 bases). With 2 bases removed from V and 0 bases from J, the gap between germline ends came to 17 bases. The CDR3 consists of 17 residues. Germline CDR1 DFQATT, CDR2 SNEGSKA (reference sequence). CDR3 region: CSARRGGGQVAKNIQYF. CDR3 coding DNA: TGCAGTGCTAGAAGGGGAGGAGGACAGGTAGCCAAAAACATTCAGTACTTC.

This clonotype turned up a few times. The rearrangement uses TRBV20-1 and TRBJ1-1; D is uncertain. V lost 6 bases, J lost 2 bases, and 13 bases lay in between. The germline gives CDR1 DFQATT, CDR2 SNEGSKA (reference sequence). This CDR3 comprises 13 residues. The CDR3 DNA follows: TGCAGTGCGTCGGAGGCGGGCAACACTGAAGCTTTCTTT. As protein: CSASEAGNTEAFF.

This clonotype was counted at least ten times. The chain has TRBV20-1 and TRBJ2-7; perhaps TRBD2 as D (5 bases). V was shortened by 4 bases and J by 0 bases, with 13 bases between the two germline ends. There are 14 residues in the CDR3. The V gene's germline CDR1 is DFQATT and CDR2 SNEGSKA (reference sequence). The CDR3 DNA reads as TGCAGTGCTAATCGGCGGAGGAGCTCCTACGAGCAGTACTTC. Its translation: CSANRRRSSYEQYF.

CDR3 bases: TGTGCCAGCAGTTACTCGTCTAGCGGGGGGAGCTCCTACAATGAGCAGTACTTC. Translated: CASSYSSSGGSSYNEQYF. The genes are TRBV6-2 or TRBV6-3 and TRBJ2-1; 11 positions agree with TRBD2. The DNA end favors TRBJ2-7, so the J call may be wrong. The CDR3 extends over 18 amino acids. The germline V gene has CDR1 MNHEY and CDR2 SVGEGT.

This clonotype was observed a handful of times. The chain employs TRBV7-2 and TRBJ2-7; D not certain. There are 12 residues in the CDR3. V lost 2 bases to trimming and J lost 3 bases, with 5 bases between them. Germline values: CDR1 SGHTA, CDR2 FQGNSA. The CDR3 loop reads CASSLYVYEQYF. The CDR3 DNA is TGTGCCAGCAGCTTATACGTCTACGAGCAGTACTTC.

In its sample, this clonotype was seen many times. This chain joins TRBV29-1 and TRBJ2-7; D ambiguous. Deletions cut 7 bases from V and 3 bases from J, with 10 bases between. The CDR3 length is 11 residues. From germline, CDR1 is SQVTM and CDR2 ANQGSEA. CDR3 loop: CSAAGHYEQYF. CDR3 DNA sequence: TGCAGCGCTGCTGGCCACTACGAGCAGTACTTC.

This rearrangement joins TRBV27 to TRBJ2-7; 8 bases agree with TRBD1. The V segment lost 3 bases and the J segment 2 bases; nucleotides outside the gene matches: 15. This CDR3 region has 18 residues. Germline values: CDR1 MNHEY, CDR2 SMNVEV (reference sequence). CDR3 nucleotide sequence: TGTGCCAGCAGTTTCCGCAAACCTTTGACAGGGGAGGCCTACGAGCAGTACTTC. The encoded protein is CASSFRKPLTGEAYEQYF.

The sample holds a few counts of this clonotype. Here the CDR3 DNA reads TGTGCCAGCAACAGCCTTGCCAGCACAGATACGCAGTATTTT. Residues: CASNSLASTDTQYF. The chain carries TRBV12-3 or TRBV12-4 and TRBJ2-3; D gene uncertain. With 7 bases removed from V and 0 bases from J, the gap between germline ends came to 11 bases. This CDR3 contains 14 residues.

V is TRBV20-1 and J is TRBJ2-5; the match to TRBD2 covers 9 bases. The CDR3 sequence is 14 residues long. Trimming cost V 5 bases and J 3 bases; bases outside gene matches: 7. Germline V lookup: CDR1 DFQATT, CDR2 SNEGSKA (reference sequence). The CDR3 nucleotides read TGCAGTGCTTCCGGACTAGCGTCTAAAGAGACCCAGTACTTC. The encoded protein is CSASGLASKETQYF.